A selection of T cell receptor beta chains follows, all from one sample in a study of T cell changes during pregnancy in multiple sclerosis. TCRdb keeps only in-frame clones here, not all; method: immunoSEQ multiplex PCR. The data hold roughly 18,000 clones, with more than 75% observed a single time. This specimen was CD4+ T cells from peripheral blood mononuclear cells, taken in the first trimester of pregnancy. Receptors originate from a female donor in good health, enrolled as a control in a pregnancy study. CDR3s include the opening cysteine and the closing phenylalanine or tryptophan. D genes are given only for firm matches. Rows may omit the clone size; those that give it use once, few, many or a size class.

D: TRBD2; length: 13; J: TRBJ2-3; size: .; V: TRBV10-3; DNA: TGTGCCATCAGTGTGCTAGCGGGAGATACGCAGTATTTT; CDR3: CAISVLAGDTQYF
D: TRBD2; length: 12; J: TRBJ2-5; size: .; V: TRBV7-9; DNA: TGTGCCAGCAGCCGCGGGGGGGAGACCCAGTACTTC; CDR3: CASSRGGETQYF
D: .; length: 15; J: TRBJ2-7; size: .; V: TRBV6-5; DNA: TGTGCCAGCAGTTATGGGCGTGTCACCACCTACGAGCAGTACTTC; CDR3: CASSYGRVTTYEQYF
D: TRBD2; length: 16; J: TRBJ2-3; size: few; V: TRBV5-6; DNA: TGTGCCAGCAGCGGGGGACTAGCGGGGGGGTCGGTTACGCAGTATTTT; CDR3: CASSGGLAGGSVTQYF
D: TRBD2; length: 18; J: TRBJ2-1; size: once; V: TRBV7-8; DNA: TGTGCCAGCAGCTCACATCGGATACTAGCGGGAAACCGGAGTGAGCAGTTCTTC; CDR3: CASSSHRILAGNRSEQFF
D: TRBD1; length: 14; J: TRBJ2-7; size: .; V: TRBV19; DNA: TGTGCCAGTAGTACGGACAGGGGAACCTACGAGCAGTACTTC; CDR3: CASSTDRGTYEQYF
D: .; length: 16; J: TRBJ1-1; size: .; V: TRBV6-1; DNA: TGTGCCAGCAGTGAAGCGCCGACTCTCGGGGGTACTGAAGCTTTCTTT; CDR3: CASSEAPTLGGTEAFF
D: .; length: 13; J: TRBJ2-7; size: few; V: TRBV14; DNA: TGTGCCAGCAGCGTCATGTCAGGGGCCGAGCAGTACTTC; CDR3: CASSVMSGAEQYF
D: .; length: 14; J: TRBJ1-1; size: .; V: TRBV19; DNA: TGTGCCAGTAGTCGAAGGAGCATGAACACTGAAGCTTTCTTT; CDR3: CASSRRSMNTEAFF
D: .; length: 13; J: TRBJ2-7; size: .; V: TRBV10-2; DNA: TGCGCCAGCAGTGATCGGCAGGGGGGAGAGCAGTACTTC; CDR3: CASSDRQGGEQYF
D: .; length: 15; J: TRBJ1-2; size: .; V: TRBV6-4; DNA: TGTGCCAGCAGTGAGTCGGCAGGTCCTAACTATGGCTACACCTTC; CDR3: CASSESAGPNYGYTF
D: TRBD1; length: 15; J: TRBJ2-7; size: .; V: TRBV7-8; DNA: TGTGCCAGCAGCTTAGACCTGGGACAGGGCTACGAGCAGTACTTC; CDR3: CASSLDLGQGYEQYF
D: TRBD1; length: 14; J: TRBJ1-1; size: .; V: TRBV5-8; DNA: TGTGCCAGCAGGACGACAGGGCTGAACACTGAAGCTTTCTTT; CDR3: CASRTTGLNTEAFF
D: .; length: 14; J: TRBJ2-7; size: .; V: TRBV18; DNA: TGTGCCAGCTCACCACAGGGGTGGAACTCCGAGCAGTACTTC; CDR3: CASSPQGWNSEQYF
D: .; length: 13; J: TRBJ2-1; size: .; V: TRBV9; DNA: TGTGCCAGCAGCGTAGGAGCGTACAATGAGCAGTTCTTC; CDR3: CASSVGAYNEQFF
D: TRBD2; length: 16; J: TRBJ2-1; size: .; V: TRBV7-9; DNA: TGTGCCAGCAGCCCCCTCCTAGCGGGGGGTTACAATGAGCAGTTCTTC; CDR3: CASSPLLAGGYNEQFF